The following is a T cell receptor (beta chain) sequence with its context. A J-beta primer mix and a sample-barcoded 5' primer were used in a second PCR of about 6 to 12 cycles. Through a template-switch adaptor with 12 random nucleotides, each cDNA molecule received a tag. Individual samples furnished no less than 2.5 million CDR3-containing paired-end reads apiece. TCRdb independently ran MiXCR on the 5' RACE reads; one entry per CDR3 protein. The sample carries about 800,000 distinct CDR3 sequences, approximately 25% recorded once. These data are taken from a study of blood T cells in healthy people across ages. This CDR3 spans 16 amino acids. V lost 6 bases and J lost 2, with 18 bases in between. The germline V gene has CDR1 SNHLY and CDR2 FYNNEI. The same sample was also studied in work on T cells of mothers and their children. That paper adds: The cDNA synthesis received all extracted RNA, at about 1.5 ug per 15 ul.

This rearrangement joins TRBV2 to TRBJ2-3; D might be TRBD1 (6 bases). Input material: blood. The receptor was isolated from a boy aged 10-17 years in good health. This chain's CDR3 is CASSHHGGGHTDTQYF. The DNA for the CDR3 is TGTGCCAGCAGCCACCATGGTGGGGGCCACACAGATACGCAGTATTTT.